These 25 T cell receptor beta chains originate from one sample sequenced in a study of blood T cell repertoires in COVID-19. TCRdb's table, derived via immunoSEQ multiplex PCR, lists solely in-frame clones and lacks some. This table has 86,000 or so clones, around four fifths appearing once. The specimen was peripheral blood. Receptors were obtained from a man aged 65 to 85 with acute or convalescent COVID-19.

In this sample, this clone turned up a few times. V gene TRBV3-1 (or the pseudogene TRBV3-2) combines with J gene TRBJ2-2; a weak D match, TRBD2 (6 bases). V lost 4 bases to trimming and J lost 0 bases, with 12 bases between them. This CDR3 contains 16 residues. Per the germline V gene, CDR1 is LGHDT and CDR2 is YNNKEL (reference sequence). CDR3: CASSPHTSPNTGELFF. In DNA, the CDR3 is TGTGCCAGCAGCCCGCACACTAGCCCGAACACCGGGGAGCTGTTTTTT.

This chain uses TRBV24-1 with TRBJ2-1; 9 positions agree with TRBD2. The germline CDR1 and CDR2 sequences are KGHDR and SFDVKD. The CDR3 extends over 17 amino acids. V was pared by 4 bases and J by 1 base, with 7 bases of the junction left unmatched. Here the CDR3 reads CATSDRSGGKSYNEQFF. The CDR3 bases are TGTGCCACCAGTGACCGAAGCGGGGGGAAATCCTACAATGAGCAGTTCTTC.

The count of this clone is one. The chain carries TRBV18 and TRBJ2-5, with TRBD2 matching 13 bases. Germline CDR1 is KGHSH and CDR2 is LQKENI. The V gene end was trimmed by 5 bases and the J gene end by 5 bases; junction bases not matched to a gene: 2. The CDR3 length is 14 residues. Here the CDR3 DNA reads TGTGCCAGCTCAGAGGGACTAGCGGGGGAGACCCAGTACTTC. Protein product: CASSEGLAGETQYF.

This clone has a handful of counts. The chain uses TRBV10-3 and TRBJ2-7; D gene unclear. Trimming took off 11 bases at V and 2 bases at J, with 22 bases between the two ends. The CDR3 is 15 residues long. Germline V gene data show CDR1 as ENHRY and CDR2 as SYGVKD. The CDR3: CASTPLATSAYEQYF. The CDR3 nucleotides are TGTGCCTCCACCCCCTTGGCCACATCCGCCTACGAGCAGTACTTC.

V and J are TRBV10-1 and TRBJ1-2; no clear D. CDR3 length: 13 residues. The germline CDR1 and CDR2 sequences are WNHNN and SYGVQD (reference sequence). Trimming removed 8 bases at V and 8 bases at J, with 18 bases between. The CDR3 loop reads CASHLLKRRGYTF. The CDR3 nucleotides are TGCGCCAGCCATTTATTAAAGAGGCGCGGCTACACCTTC.

V gene TRBV15 combines with J gene TRBJ1-4, with 8 nucleotides matching TRBD1. The CDR3 spans 15 residues. V dropped 3 bases and J dropped 5; count of bases not matched to a gene: 5. CDR1 and CDR2 (germline): LNHNV, YYDKDF (reference sequence). CDR3 bases: TGTGCCACCAGCAGTCTCAGGGGGCGGAATGAAAAACTGTTTTTT. Translating gives CATSSLRGRNEKLFF.

This clone turned up a few times. The chain carries TRBV21-1 and TRBJ1-2. TRBV21-1 is assigned pseudogene status. This CDR3 spans 13 amino acids. The CDR3 region is CASSLRERNGYTF. As DNA, the CDR3 is TGTGCCAGCAGCCTGAGGGAACGGAATGGCTACACCTTC.

The table lists this clone with a count of one. The chain combines TRBV29-1 with TRBJ2-5; TRBD1 aligns across 9 bases. The CDR3 extends over 14 amino acids. Germline-derived CDR1 and CDR2 are SQVTM and ANQGSEA. Trimming cost V 6 bases and J 1 base; bases outside gene matches: 6. CDR3 in DNA: TGCAGCGTACAACAGGGGGCTGGCCAAGAGACCCAGTACTTC. It encodes CSVQQGAGQETQYF.

The chain carries TRBV9 and TRBJ2-5; 7 bases agree with TRBD1. This CDR3 contains 15 residues. CDR1 and CDR2 from the germline V gene are SGDLS and YYNGEE. The V gene end was trimmed by 4 bases and the J gene end by 1 base; junction bases not matched to a gene: 7. The CDR3 loop is CASSPQGTAQETQYF. The CDR3 DNA reads TGTGCCAGCAGCCCCCAAGGGACAGCCCAAGAGACCCAGTACTTC.

The chain combines TRBV18 with TRBJ2-5; the D is unclear. V dropped 2 bases and J dropped 8 bases, with 9 bases sitting between them. This CDR3 has 12 amino acids. CDR1 and CDR2 (germline): KGHSH, LQKENI. The CDR3 here is CASSPNLETQYF. As DNA, the CDR3 is TGTGCCAGCTCACCAAACTTAGAAACCCAGTACTTC.

The chain carries TRBV5-1 and TRBJ2-1; 8 nucleotides align to TRBD2. V was pared by 7 bases and J by 7 bases, with 4 bases of the junction left unmatched. This CDR3 region has 12 residues. Germline-derived CDR1 and CDR2 are SGHRS and YFSETQ. CDR3 coding DNA: TGCGCCAGCTCCAGCGGGGGAAATGAGCAGTTCTTC. Translating it yields CASSSGGNEQFF.

The gene calls are TRBV18 and TRBJ1-6; no clear D gene. CDR1 is KGHSH and CDR2 is LQKENI in the germline V gene. The CDR3 has 16 residues. The V end was cut by 3 bases, the J end by 4 bases, with 13 bases between. The chain's CDR3 is CASSPREPQYNSPLHF. The CDR3 nucleotides read TGTGCCAGCTCACCCCGGGAGCCTCAGTATAATTCACCCCTCCACTTT. The entire variable domain, with the rest obtained from reference TRBV18 and TRBJ1-6, is as follows: NAGVMQNPRHLVRRRGQEARLRCSPMKGHSHVYWYRQLPEEGLKFMVYLQKENIIDESGMPKERFSAEFPKEGPSILRIQQVVRGDSAAYFCASSPREPQYNSPLHFGNGTRLTVT.

In its sample, this clone was seen a few times. J is TRBJ1-4 and V is TRBV4-1; D call uncertain. The V end was cut by 0 bases, the J end by 8 bases, with 7 bases between. The CDR3 loop spans 13 amino acids. The germline V gene encodes CDR1 MGHRA and CDR2 YSYEKL. The CDR3 here is CASSQEVREKLFF. The CDR3 nucleotides read TGCGCCAGCAGCCAAGAGGTGAGGGAAAAACTGTTTTTT.

The chain joins TRBV28 to TRBJ1-2, with a tentative D call TRBD1 (5 bases). Per germline, CDR1 MDHEN and CDR2 SYDVKM. Trimming shortened V by 3 bases and J by 6 bases, and 11 bases separated the two germline ends. This CDR3 region has 13 residues. The CDR3 DNA sequence: TGTGCCAGCAGTTTCGCAGGGAGGGATGGCTACACCTTC. Protein sequence: CASSFAGRDGYTF.

The chain combines TRBV21-1 with TRBJ1-3; the D call of TRBD1 is as the table states it, not checked on the DNA. TRBV21-1 is flagged as a pseudogene. The CDR3 has 15 amino acids. CDR3 DNA sequence: TGTGCCAGCAGCGAACAGGGTAGCTCTGGAAACACCATATATTTT. Residues: CASSEQGSSGNTIYF.

J is TRBJ2-2 and V is TRBV7-2; no firm D call. Trimming shortened V by 2 bases and J by 7 bases, and 8 bases separated the two germline ends. CDR3 length equals 13 residues. Germline values: CDR1 SGHTA, CDR2 FQGNSA. The CDR3 protein is CASSLNKVGELFF. The CDR3 DNA reads TGTGCCAGCAGCTTAAACAAAGTCGGGGAGCTGTTTTTT.

The chain links TRBV18 to TRBJ2-1; 13 positions agree with TRBD2. This CDR3 is built from 15 residues. After removal of 3 bases from V and 9 bases from J, the junction contained 5 bases not matched to a gene. CDR1 is KGHSH, CDR2 LQKENI, per germline. The CDR3 reads CASSPLLAGGCEQFF. In DNA, the CDR3 is TGTGCCAGCTCACCGCTACTAGCGGGGGGGTGTGAGCAGTTCTTC.

This rearrangement joins TRBV24-1 to TRBJ2-3; the D is unclear. Deletions cut 4 bases from V and 2 bases from J, with 9 bases between. CDR1 KGHDR and CDR2 SFDVKD come from the germline V gene. CDR3 length equals 14 residues. In DNA form, the CDR3 reads TGTGCCACCAGTGACCCCGGTTCCACAGATACGCAGTATTTT. Protein: CATSDPGSTDTQYF.

The V and J genes are TRBV6-4 and TRBJ1-5; the D gene is possibly TRBD1 (6 bases). The CDR3 loop spans 16 amino acids. V dropped 7 bases and J dropped 4 bases, with 20 bases sitting between them. CDR1 and CDR2 (germline): MRHNA, SNTAGT. The CDR3 here is CASIGGNRVRNQPQHF. The CDR3 nucleotides are TGTGCCAGCATAGGGGGAAACAGGGTTCGGAATCAGCCCCAGCATTTT.

This clone was seen once. Other nucleotide sequences from this sample produce the same CDR3. This CDR3 is CASSQGTGGNSPLHF. The CDR3 DNA sequence: TGTGCCAGCAGCCAAGGGACAGGGGGGAATTCACCCCTCCACTTT. The chain has TRBV3-1 (or the pseudogene TRBV3-2) and TRBJ1-6; TRBD1 matches 10 bases. Per germline, CDR1 LGHDT and CDR2 YNNKEL (reference sequence). The trim removed 1 base at V and 7 bases at J, leaving 1 base unmatched. CDR3 length equals 15 residues.

The chain couples TRBV5-1 to TRBJ1-1; the D gene is possibly TRBD1 (6 bases). V was cut by 1 base and J by 2 bases, with 15 bases left in between. Germline loops: CDR1 SGHRS, CDR2 YFSETQ. The CDR3 has 16 residues. The chain's CDR3 is CASSLTGSSPNTEAFF. Written as DNA, the CDR3 is TGCGCCAGCAGCTTGACAGGGTCGTCCCCTAACACTGAAGCTTTCTTT.

The chain employs TRBV11-2 and TRBJ1-1; D is uncertain. This CDR3 spans 15 amino acids. Germline CDR1 SGHAT, CDR2 FQNNGV. V was clipped by 3 bases and J by 3 bases, with 14 bases between them. The chain's CDR3 is CASSLSEGPYTEAFF. The CDR3 region has the DNA TGTGCCAGCAGCTTGTCCGAGGGCCCATACACTGAAGCTTTCTTT. The full variable domain, in which reference TRBV11-2 and TRBJ1-1 provide the parts outside the CDR3, is EAGVAQSPRYKIIEKRQSVAFWCNPISGHATLYWYQQILGQGPKLLIQFQNNGVVDDSQLPKDRFSAERLKGVDSTLKIQPAKLEDSAVYLCASSLSEGPYTEAFFGQGTRLTVV.

CDR3 DNA sequence: TGTGCCACCAGTGACCAGCCACAGGAAGGAGCGAACACCGGGGAGCTGTTTTTT. This translates into CATSDQPQEGANTGELFF. The chain is built from TRBV24-1 and TRBJ2-2, with D maybe TRBD1 (5 bases). V was shortened by 4 bases and J by 0 bases, with 17 bases between the two germline ends. CDR3 length: 18 amino acids. From germline, CDR1 is KGHDR and CDR2 SFDVKD.

The chain uses TRBV6-5 and TRBJ1-1; 7 bases line up with TRBD1. The CDR3 runs 13 residues. The germline V gene encodes CDR1 MNHEY and CDR2 SVGAGI. V gave up 6 bases and J gave up 11 bases; unmatched junction bases: 12. CDR3 in DNA: TGTGCCAGCAGCAAGCTGACAGGGATGGTGGCTTTCTTT. It translates to CASSKLTGMVAFF.

This chain joins TRBV25-1 and TRBJ1-3; D call uncertain. The germline V and J ends were trimmed by 6 bases and 2 bases, with 8 bases remaining between them. The V gene's germline CDR1 is MGHDK and CDR2 SYGVNS. CDR3 length: 13 amino acids. DNA for the CDR3: TGTGCCAGCAGGGAAGCAGCTGGAAACACCATATATTTT. This encodes CASREAAGNTIYF.